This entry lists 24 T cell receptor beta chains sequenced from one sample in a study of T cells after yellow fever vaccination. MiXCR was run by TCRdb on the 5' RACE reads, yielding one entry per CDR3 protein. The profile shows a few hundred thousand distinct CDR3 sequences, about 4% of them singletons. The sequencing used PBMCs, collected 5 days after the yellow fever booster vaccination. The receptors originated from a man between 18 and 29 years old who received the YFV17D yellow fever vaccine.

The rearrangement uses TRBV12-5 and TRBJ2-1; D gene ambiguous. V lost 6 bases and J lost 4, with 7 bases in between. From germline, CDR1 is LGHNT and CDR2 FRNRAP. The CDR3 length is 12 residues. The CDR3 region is CASGLDYNEQFF. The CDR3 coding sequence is TGTGCTAGTGGACTCGATTACAATGAGCAGTTCTTC.

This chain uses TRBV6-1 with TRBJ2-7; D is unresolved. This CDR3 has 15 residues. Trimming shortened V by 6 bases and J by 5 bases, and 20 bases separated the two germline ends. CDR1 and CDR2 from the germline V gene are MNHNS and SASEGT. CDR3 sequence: CASRDLGTSYHEQYF. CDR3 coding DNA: TGTGCCAGCAGGGATCTTGGTACAAGTTATCACGAGCAGTACTTC.

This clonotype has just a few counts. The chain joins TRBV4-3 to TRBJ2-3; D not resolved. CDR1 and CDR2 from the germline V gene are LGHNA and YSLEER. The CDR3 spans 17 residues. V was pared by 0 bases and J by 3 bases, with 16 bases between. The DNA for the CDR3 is TGCGCCAGCAGCCAAGATCATGGATATGCTGGGACAGATACGCAGTATTTT. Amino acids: CASSQDHGYAGTDTQYF.

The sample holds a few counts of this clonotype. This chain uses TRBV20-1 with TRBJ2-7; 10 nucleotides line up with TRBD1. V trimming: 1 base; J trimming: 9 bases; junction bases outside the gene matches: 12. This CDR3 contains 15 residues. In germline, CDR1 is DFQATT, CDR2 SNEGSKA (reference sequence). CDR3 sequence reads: CSARVNRDRGIGQYF. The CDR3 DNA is TGCAGTGCTAGAGTAAACCGGGACAGGGGCATTGGGCAGTACTTC.

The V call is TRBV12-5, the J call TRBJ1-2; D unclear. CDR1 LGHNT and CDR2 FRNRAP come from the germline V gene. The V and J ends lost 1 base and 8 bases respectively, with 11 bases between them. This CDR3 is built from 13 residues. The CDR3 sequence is CASGLGRGYGYTF. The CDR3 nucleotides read TGTGCTAGTGGTTTGGGCCGGGGTTACGGCTACACCTTC.

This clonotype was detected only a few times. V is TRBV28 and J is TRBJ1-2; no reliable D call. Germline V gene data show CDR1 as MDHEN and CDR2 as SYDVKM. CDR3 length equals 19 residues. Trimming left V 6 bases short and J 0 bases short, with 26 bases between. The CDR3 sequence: CASRRSWLRTGITNYGYTF. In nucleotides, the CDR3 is TGTGCCAGCAGGAGGTCCTGGCTACGGACCGGGATTACTAACTATGGCTACACCTTC.

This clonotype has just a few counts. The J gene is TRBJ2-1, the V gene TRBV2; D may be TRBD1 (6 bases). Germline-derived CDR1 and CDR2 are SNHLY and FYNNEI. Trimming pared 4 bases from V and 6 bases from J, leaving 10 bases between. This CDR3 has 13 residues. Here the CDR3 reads CASSVRGSNEQFF. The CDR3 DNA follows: TGTGCCAGCAGTGTGAGGGGGTCCAATGAGCAGTTCTTC.

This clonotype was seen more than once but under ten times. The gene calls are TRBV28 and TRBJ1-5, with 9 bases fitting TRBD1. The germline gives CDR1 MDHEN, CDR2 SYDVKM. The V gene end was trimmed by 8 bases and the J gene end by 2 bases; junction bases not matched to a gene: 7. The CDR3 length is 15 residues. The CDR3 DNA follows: TGTGCCAGCGTAGGGGGACAGGGAGGCAATCAGCCCCAGCATTTT. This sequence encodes CASVGGQGGNQPQHF.

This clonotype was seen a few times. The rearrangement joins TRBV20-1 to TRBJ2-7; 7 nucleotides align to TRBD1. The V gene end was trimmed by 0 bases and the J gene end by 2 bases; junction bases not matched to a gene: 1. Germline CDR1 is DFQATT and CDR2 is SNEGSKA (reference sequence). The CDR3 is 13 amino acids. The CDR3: CSAREDRPYEQYF. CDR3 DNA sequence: TGCAGTGCTAGAGAGGACAGGCCCTACGAGCAGTACTTC.

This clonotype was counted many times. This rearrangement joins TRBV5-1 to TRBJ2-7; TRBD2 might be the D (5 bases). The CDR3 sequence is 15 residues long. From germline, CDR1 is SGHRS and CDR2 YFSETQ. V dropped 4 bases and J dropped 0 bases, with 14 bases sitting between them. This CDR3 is CASSSGGTRSYEQYF. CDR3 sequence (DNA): TGCGCCAGCAGCAGTGGAGGCACCCGCTCCTACGAGCAGTACTTC.

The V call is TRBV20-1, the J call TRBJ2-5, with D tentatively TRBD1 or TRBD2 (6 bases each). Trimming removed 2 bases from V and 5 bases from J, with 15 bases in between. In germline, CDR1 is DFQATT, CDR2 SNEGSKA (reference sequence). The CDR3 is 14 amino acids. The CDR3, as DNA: TGCAGTGCTAGAAGGGGGGAAACTGGTGAGACCCAGTACTTC. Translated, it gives CSARRGETGETQYF.

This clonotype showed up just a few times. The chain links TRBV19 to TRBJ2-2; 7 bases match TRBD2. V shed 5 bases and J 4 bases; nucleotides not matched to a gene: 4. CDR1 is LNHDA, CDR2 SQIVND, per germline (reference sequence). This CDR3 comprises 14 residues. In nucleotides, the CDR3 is TGTGCCAGTAGTCGGCCGGGAGGCACCGGGGAGCTGTTTTTT. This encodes CASSRPGGTGELFF.

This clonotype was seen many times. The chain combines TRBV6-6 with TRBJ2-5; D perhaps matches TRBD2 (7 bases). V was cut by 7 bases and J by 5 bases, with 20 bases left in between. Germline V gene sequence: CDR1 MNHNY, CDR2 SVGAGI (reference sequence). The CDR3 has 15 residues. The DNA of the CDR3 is TGTGCCAGCACTCAGCTCCCTAGGGGGGGGGAGACCCAGTACTTC. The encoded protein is CASTQLPRGGETQYF.

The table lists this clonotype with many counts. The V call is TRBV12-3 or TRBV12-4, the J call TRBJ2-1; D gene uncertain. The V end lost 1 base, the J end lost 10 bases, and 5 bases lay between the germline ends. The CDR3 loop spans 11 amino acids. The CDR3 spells CASSLGREQFF. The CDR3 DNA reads TGTGCCAGCAGTTTAGGACGGGAGCAGTTCTTC.

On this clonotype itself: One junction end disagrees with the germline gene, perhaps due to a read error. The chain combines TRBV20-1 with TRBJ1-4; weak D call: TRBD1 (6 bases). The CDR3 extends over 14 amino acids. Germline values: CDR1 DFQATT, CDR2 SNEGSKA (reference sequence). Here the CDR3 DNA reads TGCAGTGCCAGAGGGGGGCCCGGAGCGGAAAAACTGTTTTTT. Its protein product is CSARGGPGAEKLFF.

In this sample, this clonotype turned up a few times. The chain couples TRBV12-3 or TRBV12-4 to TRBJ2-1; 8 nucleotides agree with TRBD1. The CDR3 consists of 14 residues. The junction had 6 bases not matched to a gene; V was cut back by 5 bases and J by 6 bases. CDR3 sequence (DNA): TGTGCCAGCAGTCCCCAGGACAGGGTCAATGAGCAGTTCTTC. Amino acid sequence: CASSPQDRVNEQFF.

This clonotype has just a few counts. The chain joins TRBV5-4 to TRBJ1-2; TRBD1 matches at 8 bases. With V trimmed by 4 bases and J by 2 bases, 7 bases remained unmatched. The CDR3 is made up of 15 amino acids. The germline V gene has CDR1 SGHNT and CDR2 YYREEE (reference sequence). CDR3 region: CASSPTGGSNYGYTF. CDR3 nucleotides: TGTGCCAGCAGCCCCACAGGGGGGTCCAACTATGGCTACACCTTC.

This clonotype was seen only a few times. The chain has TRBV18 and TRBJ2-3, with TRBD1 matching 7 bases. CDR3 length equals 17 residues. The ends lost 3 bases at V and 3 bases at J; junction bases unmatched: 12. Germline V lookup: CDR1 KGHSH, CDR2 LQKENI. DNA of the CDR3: TGTGCCAGCTCACCTGCACAGGGGACGGCTCTAACAGATACGCAGTATTTT. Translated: CASSPAQGTALTDTQYF.

The CDR3: CASSPEQFRSQPQHF. Written as DNA, the CDR3 is TGTGCCAGCTCACCAGAACAGTTTAGGAGTCAGCCCCAGCATTTT. V usage is TRBV18 and J usage is TRBJ1-5; no reliable D call. This CDR3 spans 15 amino acids. V dropped 2 bases and J dropped 6 bases, with 14 bases sitting between them. The germline CDR1 and CDR2 sequences are KGHSH and LQKENI.

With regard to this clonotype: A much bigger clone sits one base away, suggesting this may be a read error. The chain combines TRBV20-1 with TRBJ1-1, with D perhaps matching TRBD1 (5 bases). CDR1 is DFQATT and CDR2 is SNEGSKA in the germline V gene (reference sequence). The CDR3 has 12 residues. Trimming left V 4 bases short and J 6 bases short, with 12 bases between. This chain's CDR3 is CSATNWDSEAFF. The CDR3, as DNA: TGCAGTGCTACGAATTGGGACTCTGAAGCTTTCTTT.

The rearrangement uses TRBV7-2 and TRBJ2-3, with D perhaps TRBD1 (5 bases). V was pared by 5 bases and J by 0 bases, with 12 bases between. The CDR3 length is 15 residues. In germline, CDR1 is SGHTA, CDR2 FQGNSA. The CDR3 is CASSPRGASTDTQYF. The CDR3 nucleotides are TGTGCCAGCAGCCCTAGGGGTGCTAGCACAGATACGCAGTATTTT.

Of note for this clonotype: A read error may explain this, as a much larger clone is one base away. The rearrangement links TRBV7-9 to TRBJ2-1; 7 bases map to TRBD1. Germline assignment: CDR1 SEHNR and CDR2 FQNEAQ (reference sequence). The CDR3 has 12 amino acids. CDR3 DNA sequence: TGTGCCACCCAGATAGGGGGCAATGAGCAGCTCTTC. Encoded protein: CATQIGGNEQLF.

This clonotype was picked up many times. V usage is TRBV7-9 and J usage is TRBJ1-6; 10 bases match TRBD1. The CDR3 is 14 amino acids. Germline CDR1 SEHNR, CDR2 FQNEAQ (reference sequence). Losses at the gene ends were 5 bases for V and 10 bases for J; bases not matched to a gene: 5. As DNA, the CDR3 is TGTGCCAGCAGCCGAGGGACAGGGGAGTCACCCCTCCACTTT. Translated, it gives CASSRGTGESPLHF.

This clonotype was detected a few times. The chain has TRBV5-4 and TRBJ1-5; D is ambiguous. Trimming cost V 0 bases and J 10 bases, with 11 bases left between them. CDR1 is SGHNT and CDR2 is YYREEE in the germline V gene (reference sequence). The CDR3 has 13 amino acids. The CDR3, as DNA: TGTGCCAGCAGCTTGGGAAGCGGCACACCCCAGCATTTT. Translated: CASSLGSGTPQHF.